The 3 T cell receptor beta chains below all came from one sample that was sequenced in a study of T cell responses to AZD1222 COVID-19 vaccine. Using immunoSEQ multiplex PCR, the repertoire was profiled, and TCRdb retains in-frame clones only, with some absent. The table includes about 120,000 clones, around 84% detected once. The sequences come from peripheral blood, collected on day 0 of AZD1222 vaccination. The receptors were gathered from an adult in good health.

V gene TRBV28 combines with J gene TRBJ1-2, with TRBD1 matching 7 bases. CDR1 MDHEN and CDR2 SYDVKM come from the germline V gene. This CDR3 comprises 16 residues. V was clipped by 5 bases and J by 4 bases; unmatched bases: 13. CDR3 bases: TGTGCCAGCAGTCCCCCCCGACAGGGCCTTCGCTATGGCTACACCTTC. As protein: CASSPPRQGLRYGYTF.

The chain couples TRBV28 to TRBJ2-7; 14 bases are shared with TRBD2. Per germline, CDR1 MDHEN and CDR2 SYDVKM. Trimming took 2 bases from V and 5 from J; bases not matched to a gene: 5. This CDR3 has 16 residues. The CDR3 DNA sequence: TGTGCCAGCAGTTTACATGGACTAGCGGGAGGCAACGAGCAGTACTTC. It codes for CASSLHGLAGGNEQYF.

V gene TRBV5-6 combines with J gene TRBJ1-1; the match to TRBD1 covers 7 bases. Germline V gives CDR1 SGHDT, CDR2 YYEEEE. The CDR3 sequence is 14 residues long. V was clipped by 1 base and J by 5 bases; unmatched bases: 5. The CDR3 DNA follows: TGTGCCAGCAGCTTGTCGCAGGGGGGAACTGAAGCTTTCTTT. This codes for CASSLSQGGTEAFF.